Presented here are 29 T cell receptor beta chains from one specimen sequenced in a study of T cell changes during pregnancy in multiple sclerosis (dated by TCRdb to about 2019). The method behind the library was the immunoSEQ multiplex PCR assay. What TCRdb holds here is the immuneACCESS table cut down to in-frame rearrangements. Part of the clones is not present; checked against another copy, under half of the missing clones reflect an unresolved V gene, and the others are unexplained. The table for this sample lists just under 100,000 clones; approximately 93% of them were counted only once. The ten largest clonotypes hold 0.99% of the sample. The sample was peripheral blood, taken after pregnancy. The receptors shown here come from a female donor with multiple sclerosis, enrolled in a pregnancy study.

The V and J genes are TRBV19 and TRBJ1-3, with D possibly matching TRBD1 (6 bases). The germline V and J ends were trimmed by 6 bases and 4 bases, with 16 bases remaining between them. Germline-derived CDR1 and CDR2 are LNHDA and SQIVND (reference sequence). There are 15 residues in the CDR3. This CDR3 is CASSKTGRPGNTIYF. DNA of the CDR3: TGTGCCAGTAGCAAGACAGGCCGTCCAGGAAACACCATATATTTT.

The chain recombines TRBV30 with TRBJ2-7; 10 bases map to TRBD1. This CDR3 has 15 residues. V gave up 7 bases and J gave up 3 bases; unmatched junction bases: 12. Germline values: CDR1 GTSNPN, CDR2 SVGIG (reference sequence). The CDR3 coding sequence is TGTGCCTATAGGGGAGGGACAGGGGCCTTCTACGAGCAGTACTTC. This sequence encodes CAYRGGTGAFYEQYF. Full variable domain (rest looked up from reference TRBV30 and TRBJ2-7): SQTIHQWPATLVQPVGSPLSLECTVEGTSNPNLYWYRQAAGRGLQLLFYSVGIGQISSEVPQNLSASRPQDRQFILSSKKLLLSDSGFYLCAYRGGTGAFYEQYFGPGTRLTVT.

The gene calls are TRBV5-1 and TRBJ2-7, with a tentative D call TRBD1 (6 bases). The germline V gene has CDR1 SGHRS and CDR2 YFSETQ. V was shortened by 4 bases and J by 3 bases, with 11 bases between the two germline ends. The CDR3 is made up of 13 amino acids. The CDR3 DNA sequence: TGCGCCAGCAGCCCCGACAGGAACTACGAGCAGTACTTC. Encoded protein: CASSPDRNYEQYF.

The J gene is TRBJ1-4, the V gene TRBV5-1; D unclear. Germline V gene sequence: CDR1 SGHRS, CDR2 YFSETQ. Trimming pared 0 bases from V and 2 bases from J, leaving 11 bases between. The CDR3 consists of 16 residues. The CDR3 nucleotides read TGCGCCAGCAGCTTGGCCTTAAGAGGTACTAATGAAAAACTGTTTTTT. As protein: CASSLALRGTNEKLFF.

The gene calls are TRBV7-9 and TRBJ2-1, with 9 bases fitting TRBD2. The CDR3 has 15 amino acids. Germline lookup yields CDR1 SEHNR and CDR2 FQNEAQ (reference sequence). J gave up 4 bases and V 1 base, and 2 bases lay outside the gene matches. Written as DNA, the CDR3 is TGTGCCAGCAGCTTAGGGCTAGCGGGGTACAATGAGCAGTTCTTC. It is translated as CASSLGLAGYNEQFF.

The chain recombines TRBV6-4 with TRBJ1-4; 7 nucleotides agree with TRBD1. The germline V gene encodes CDR1 MRHNA and CDR2 SNTAGT. V was pared by 8 bases and J by 0 bases, with 12 bases of the junction left unmatched. The CDR3 length is 17 residues. The CDR3 sequence: CASPRGAGGSTNEKLFF. DNA of the CDR3: TGTGCCAGCCCTAGGGGGGCAGGGGGATCAACTAATGAAAAACTGTTTTTT.

The V call is TRBV11-2, the J call TRBJ2-5, with D possibly being TRBD1 (5 bases). This CDR3 region has 13 residues. Germline V lookup: CDR1 SGHAT, CDR2 FQNNGV. Trimming took 5 bases from V and 5 from J, leaving 12 bases between them. The CDR3 loop reads CASSRGFSETQYF. CDR3 nucleotide sequence: TGTGCCAGCAGCAGGGGCTTCTCGGAGACCCAGTACTTC. Drawing the rest from reference TRBV11-2 and TRBJ2-5, the complete variable domain is EAGVAQSPRYKIIEKRQSVAFWCNPISGHATLYWYQQILGQGPKLLIQFQNNGVVDDSQLPKDRFSAERLKGVDSTLKIQPAKLEDSAVYLCASSRGFSETQYFGPGTRLLVL.

This chain uses TRBV5-5 with TRBJ1-5; no clear D. This CDR3 has 15 residues. Per the germline V gene, CDR1 is SGHKS and CDR2 is YYEKEE (reference sequence). Trimming cost V 0 bases and J 6 bases, with 13 bases left between them. The CDR3 protein is CASSLVRGSGQPQHF. DNA for the CDR3: TGTGCCAGCAGCTTGGTTCGGGGTTCCGGTCAGCCCCAGCATTTT.

This rearrangement joins TRBV5-6 to TRBJ2-1; 7 bases map to TRBD2. The CDR3 has 14 residues. Germline V gene lookup returns CDR1 SGHDT and CDR2 YYEEEE. V lost 4 bases and J lost 8; bases outside the gene matches: 9. The CDR3 bases are TGTGCCAGCAGCCTGTTTCTCGCGGGGGATGAGCAGTTCTTC. Amino acids: CASSLFLAGDEQFF.

This clone was counted a single time. CDR3 in amino acids: CASSHLLSGSSYNEQFF. CDR3 in DNA: TGCGCCAGCAGCCACCTCCTTAGCGGGAGCTCCTACAATGAGCAGTTCTTC. This rearrangement joins TRBV4-3 to TRBJ2-1; 9 nucleotides agree with TRBD2. The V and J ends lost 3 bases and 0 bases, in that order; junction bases with no gene match: 6. The CDR3 is 17 amino acids. The germline V gene has CDR1 LGHNA and CDR2 YSLEER.

This chain connects TRBV6-1 to TRBJ2-7; D gene uncertain. V was pared by 2 bases and J by 10 bases, with 12 bases between. In germline, CDR1 is MNHNS, CDR2 SASEGT. The CDR3 contains 12 residues. CDR3 amino acids: CASSERRLVQYF. The CDR3 nucleotides are TGTGCCAGCAGTGAACGCAGGCTCGTACAGTACTTC.

The chain carries TRBV7-9 and TRBJ2-7; tentative D call: TRBD1 (6 bases). Germline V gives CDR1 SEHNR, CDR2 FQNEAQ (reference sequence). The CDR3 runs 14 residues. Trimming removed 8 bases at V and 7 bases at J, with 21 bases between. DNA for the CDR3: TGTGCCAGCCAATCCCCCGCCCACAGGGATGAGCAGTACTTC. Amino acid sequence: CASQSPAHRDEQYF.

As for this clone: Germline and junction disagree at one end, which may indicate a read error. The gene calls are TRBV27 and TRBJ2-7; 15 nucleotides align to TRBD2. The CDR3 is 14 residues long. The germline V gene has CDR1 MNHEY and CDR2 SMNVEV (reference sequence). CDR3 protein: CASSLPRTSGRAHF. The CDR3 DNA follows: TGTGCCAGCAGTTTACCGAGGACTAGCGGGAGGGCACACTTC.

This chain uses TRBV19 with TRBJ2-1, with 7 bases aligning to TRBD2. The germline V gene has CDR1 LNHDA and CDR2 SQIVND (reference sequence). CDR3 length: 13 residues. V trimming: 7 bases; J trimming: 6 bases; junction bases outside the gene matches: 6. The CDR3: CASKVSGVNEQFF. CDR3 DNA: TGTGCCAGTAAGGTGAGCGGGGTCAATGAGCAGTTCTTC.

The V and J genes are TRBV30 and TRBJ1-4; D is unresolved. Germline values: CDR1 GTSNPN, CDR2 SVGIG (reference sequence). Trimming removed 2 bases at V and 3 bases at J, with 13 bases between. CDR3 length: 15 amino acids. CDR3 residues: CAWSPGRRANEKLFF. The DNA for the CDR3 is TGTGCCTGGAGTCCTGGAAGGAGGGCTAATGAAAAACTGTTTTTT.

The chain employs TRBV30 and TRBJ1-1; 7 bases fit TRBD1. Losses at the gene ends were 4 bases for V and 1 base for J; bases not matched to a gene: 6. The CDR3 spans 14 residues. Germline V CDR1 and CDR2: GTSNPN, SVGIG (reference sequence). The CDR3 protein is CAWMTGRWNTEAFF. The CDR3 DNA sequence: TGTGCCTGGATGACAGGGCGATGGAACACTGAAGCTTTCTTT. The full variable domain, its missing parts supplied by reference TRBV30 and TRBJ1-1, is SQTIHQWPATLVQPVGSPLSLECTVEGTSNPNLYWYRQAAGRGLQLLFYSVGIGQISSEVPQNLSASRPQDRQFILSSKKLLLSDSGFYLCAWMTGRWNTEAFFGQGTRLTVV.

This rearrangement joins TRBV10-1 to TRBJ1-1; 8 bases agree with TRBD1. In germline, CDR1 is WNHNN, CDR2 SYGVQD (reference sequence). The CDR3 is 13 residues long. The V segment lost 0 bases and the J segment 11 bases; nucleotides outside the gene matches: 5. CDR3 region: CASSESMTGEAFF. In DNA form, the CDR3 reads TGCGCCAGCAGTGAGTCTATGACAGGGGAGGCTTTCTTT.

This sequence joins TRBV15 and TRBJ1-5; unclear D gene. The V gene lost 8 bases and the J gene lost 0 bases, with 14 bases spanning the gap. CDR1 LNHNV and CDR2 YYDKDF come from the germline V gene (reference sequence). This CDR3 spans 15 amino acids. CDR3 residues: CATHPEPYSNQPQHF. CDR3 sequence (DNA): TGTGCCACCCACCCAGAACCTTATAGCAATCAGCCCCAGCATTTT.

The J gene is TRBJ2-7, the V gene TRBV29-1, with 8 bases matching TRBD1. There are 11 residues in the CDR3. The germline gives CDR1 SQVTM, CDR2 ANQGSEA. V shed 6 bases and J 10 bases; nucleotides not matched to a gene: 8. CDR3 amino acids: CSVDRGREQYF. The CDR3 DNA reads TGCAGCGTCGACAGGGGAAGGGAACAGTACTTC.

V gene TRBV25-1 combines with J gene TRBJ2-1; D perhaps matches TRBD2 (5 bases). The ends were cut back, 6 bases at V and 9 bases at J, with 21 bases in the middle. The germline V gene encodes CDR1 MGHDK and CDR2 SYGVNS. This CDR3 has 15 amino acids. The CDR3 reads CASSHAAKGVTEQFF. DNA for the CDR3: TGTGCCAGCAGCCATGCCGCGAAGGGAGTAACTGAGCAGTTCTTC.

This sequence joins TRBV6-4 and TRBJ1-5; 7 nucleotides agree with TRBD1. The CDR3 covers 15 residues. The J segment lost 6 bases and the V segment lost 3 bases, leaving 8 bases of the junction unmatched. Germline V gene lookup returns CDR1 MRHNA and CDR2 SNTAGT. Here the CDR3 reads CASSDWRGRGQPQHF. The CDR3 nucleotides are TGTGCCAGCAGTGATTGGAGGGGGCGAGGTCAGCCCCAGCATTTT.

CDR3 nucleotide sequence: TGTGCCAGCAGTGCCCGGGACAGGGGAATTTACGAGCAGTACTTC. The encoded protein is CASSARDRGIYEQYF. V gene TRBV2 combines with J gene TRBJ2-7; 10 bases match TRBD1. The V gene end was trimmed by 4 bases and the J gene end by 4 bases; junction bases not matched to a gene: 7. Germline loops: CDR1 SNHLY, CDR2 FYNNEI. CDR3 length equals 15 residues.

The chain carries TRBV9 and TRBJ2-7; 8 nucleotides line up with TRBD2. The CDR3 is 17 residues long. The germline gives CDR1 SGDLS, CDR2 YYNGEE. With 4 bases clipped from V and 0 bases from J, the junction kept 12 bases outside the gene matches. This CDR3 reads CASSPSGGGLSSYEQYF. As DNA, the CDR3 is TGTGCCAGCAGCCCCTCGGGGGGGGGACTGAGCTCCTACGAGCAGTACTTC. The whole variable domain, filled in from reference TRBV9 and TRBJ2-7, reads DSGVTQTPKHLITATGQRVTLRCSPRSGDLSVYWYQQSLDQGLQFLIQYYNGEERAKGNILERFSAQQFPDLHSELNLSSLELGDSALYFCASSPSGGGLSSYEQYFGPGTRLTVT.

The J gene is TRBJ2-3, the V gene TRBV6-1; D is perhaps TRBD2 (5 bases). The V gene's germline CDR1 is MNHNS and CDR2 SASEGT. This CDR3 region has 14 residues. Trimming cost V 8 bases and J 3 bases, with 15 bases left between them. This chain's CDR3 is CASVRGGLTDTQYF. In nucleotides, the CDR3 is TGTGCCAGCGTACGAGGAGGTTTGACAGATACGCAGTATTTT.

The chain is built from TRBV14 and TRBJ2-7; D ambiguous. The germline CDR1 and CDR2 sequences are SGHDN and FVKESK. V was clipped by 1 base and J by 1 base, with 8 bases between them. The CDR3 contains 14 residues. The CDR3 loop is CASSQVWQSYEQYF. CDR3 sequence (DNA): TGTGCCAGCAGCCAAGTTTGGCAGTCCTACGAGCAGTACTTC.

This chain uses TRBV10-2 with TRBJ1-2; 11 bases match TRBD1. Trimming cost V 3 bases and J 3 bases; bases outside gene matches: 6. CDR1 WSHSY and CDR2 SAAADI come from the germline V gene. The CDR3 covers 16 residues. The CDR3, as DNA: TGCGCCAGCAGTGACCGACGGGACAGGGGGGACTATGGCTACACCTTC. Translated: CASSDRRDRGDYGYTF.

The chain is built from TRBV7-9 and TRBJ2-6; 9 bases match TRBD1. In germline, CDR1 is SEHNR, CDR2 FQNEAQ (reference sequence). V was pared by 0 bases and J by 11 bases, with 8 bases of the junction left unmatched. The CDR3 spans 16 residues. The CDR3 reads CASSLAPGQGLYVLTF. CDR3 DNA: TGTGCCAGCAGCTTAGCCCCGGGACAGGGCTTGTACGTCCTGACTTTC.

V usage is TRBV30 and J usage is TRBJ1-2; no reliable D call. In germline, CDR1 is GTSNPN, CDR2 SVGIG (reference sequence). V lost 0 bases, J lost 0 bases, and 14 bases lay in between. This CDR3 comprises 16 residues. CDR3 region: CAWSVLEREPNYGYTF. The CDR3 DNA reads as TGTGCCTGGAGTGTACTGGAGCGAGAGCCTAACTATGGCTACACCTTC.

V and J are TRBV19 and TRBJ1-5; TRBD1 agrees at 7 bases. Germline V gives CDR1 LNHDA, CDR2 SQIVND (reference sequence). The CDR3 contains 14 residues. V gave up 1 base and J gave up 9 bases; unmatched junction bases: 6. The CDR3 DNA reads TGTGCCAGTAGTATAGTAGACAGGGTTGGGCCCCAGCATTTT. Residues: CASSIVDRVGPQHF.